The rows below give T cell receptor beta chains drawn from one sample of a study of blood T cells in healthy people across ages. TCRdb recomputed calls from the 5' RACE reads with MiXCR, one row per CDR3 protein. In the table there are hundreds of thousands of distinct CDR3 sequences, roughly 46% of which are singletons. Sample: blood. Receptor source: an older man in good health. Each CDR3 is given with its conserved first and last residue. The order of the fields is clone size, J gene, V gene, D gene, CDR3 DNA, CDR3 protein. A D gene is named only where the DNA matches it firmly. Rows give clone size only sometimes, using once, few, many, or a class for an expanded clone.

clone size: .
J gene: TRBJ2-3
V gene: TRBV7-2
D gene: TRBD2
CDR3 DNA: TGTGCCAGCAGCTTGGGGGGACTAGCGGGAGCTGGAGATACGCAGTATTTT
CDR3 protein: CASSLGGLAGAGDTQYF

clone size: .
J gene: TRBJ1-2
V gene: TRBV20-1
D gene: .
CDR3 DNA: TGCAGTGCTAGAGATAGGGCCGAAAACTATGGCTACACCTTC
CDR3 protein: CSARDRAENYGYTF

clone size: .
J gene: TRBJ2-3
V gene: TRBV7-3
D gene: .
CDR3 DNA: TGTGCCAGCAGCTTAACGACCGGCACAGATACGCAGTATTTT
CDR3 protein: CASSLTTGTDTQYF

clone size: .
J gene: TRBJ1-1
V gene: TRBV10-3
D gene: .
CDR3 DNA: TGTGCCATCAGTGAGTCGGTGGGACCCGGGACTGAAGCTTTCTTT
CDR3 protein: CAISESVGPGTEAFF

clone size: once
J gene: TRBJ2-1
V gene: TRBV7-7
D gene: .
CDR3 DNA: TGTGCTAGCAGCCCACCGGGACGGGCCAATGAGCAGTTCTTC
CDR3 protein: CASSPPGRANEQFF

clone size: .
J gene: TRBJ2-5
V gene: TRBV5-1
D gene: .
CDR3 DNA: TGCGCCAGCAGCGACGGACACTCTCAAGAGACCCAGTACTTC
CDR3 protein: CASSDGHSQETQYF

clone size: .
J gene: TRBJ2-5
V gene: TRBV20-1
D gene: .
CDR3 DNA: TGCAGTGCCGTGACACATTACCAAGAGACCCAGTACTTC
CDR3 protein: CSAVTHYQETQYF

clone size: .
J gene: TRBJ1-1
V gene: TRBV6-1
D gene: TRBD1
CDR3 DNA: TGTGCCAGCAGTCGAACCGGGACAGGGTGGATGAACACTGAAGCTTTCTTT
CDR3 protein: CASSRTGTGWMNTEAFF

clone size: .
J gene: TRBJ2-1
V gene: TRBV18
D gene: TRBD1
CDR3 DNA: TGTGCCAGCTCACCAGAAAAATGGGGACAGAGCTCCTACAATGAGCAGTTCTTC
CDR3 protein: CASSPEKWGQSSYNEQFF

clone size: many
J gene: TRBJ2-3
V gene: TRBV7-2
D gene: .
CDR3 DNA: TGTGCCAGCAGCTTAGCACGATCAGGCGGGATCCTTACAGATACGCAGTATTTT
CDR3 protein: CASSLARSGGILTDTQYF

clone size: many
J gene: TRBJ2-7
V gene: TRBV10-3
D gene: .
CDR3 DNA: TGTGCCATCAGTGAGTCACACGAGTTCGAGCAGTACTTC
CDR3 protein: CAISESHEFEQYF

clone size: few
J gene: TRBJ2-3
V gene: TRBV19
D gene: .
CDR3 DNA: TGTGCCAGTAGTATAGCGACTAGCACAGATACGCAGTATTTT
CDR3 protein: CASSIATSTDTQYF

clone size: .
J gene: TRBJ2-5
V gene: TRBV24-1
D gene: TRBD2
CDR3 DNA: TGTGCCACCAGTGATGGATTGACTAGCGGGAAGGCCTGTGAGCAGTACTTC
CDR3 protein: CATSDGLTSGKACEQYF

clone size: .
J gene: TRBJ1-4
V gene: TRBV6-1
D gene: .
CDR3 DNA: TGTGCCAGCAGTGAAGTTGGTGATGAAAAACTGTTTTTT
CDR3 protein: CASSEVGDEKLFF

clone size: few
J gene: TRBJ2-4
V gene: TRBV20-1
D gene: TRBD2
CDR3 DNA: TGCAGTGCTAGAACCACTCCCGGGACTAGCGGGGGAAAAAACATTCAGTACTTC
CDR3 protein: CSARTTPGTSGGKNIQYF

clone size: .
J gene: TRBJ2-7
V gene: TRBV5-1
D gene: .
CDR3 DNA: TGTGCCAGCAGCCTGACAGTTCCCTACGAGCAGTACTTC
CDR3 protein: CASSLTVPYEQYF

clone size: once
J gene: TRBJ2-7
V gene: TRBV3-1
D gene: TRBD1
CDR3 DNA: TGTGCCAGCAGCCAAGCTACAGGGGGCGCACGTGGCGAGCAGTACTTC
CDR3 protein: CASSQATGGARGEQYF

clone size: .
J gene: TRBJ1-2
V gene: TRBV7-2
D gene: .
CDR3 DNA: TGTGCCAGCAGCTTAGGCCCGCCGGGGACGAGTGGCTACACCTTC
CDR3 protein: CASSLGPPGTSGYTF

clone size: .
J gene: TRBJ1-2
V gene: TRBV12-3/TRBV12-4
D gene: .
CDR3 DNA: TGTGCCAGCAGTTCGGGACTGGCTTTCTATGGCTACACCTTC
CDR3 protein: CASSSGLAFYGYTF

clone size: .
J gene: TRBJ2-7
V gene: TRBV20-1
D gene: TRBD2
CDR3 DNA: TGCAGTGCTAGAGATCGCGGGAGGGCCCGAACGGACGAGCAGTACTTC
CDR3 protein: CSARDRGRARTDEQYF

clone size: .
J gene: TRBJ2-1
V gene: TRBV29-1
D gene: .
CDR3 DNA: TGCAGCGTTCGACTACAGGGCTACGAGCAGTTCTTC
CDR3 protein: CSVRLQGYEQFF

clone size: .
J gene: TRBJ2-3
V gene: TRBV12-3/TRBV12-4
D gene: .
CDR3 DNA: TGTGCCAGCAGTGGCCCCACGGGAGCCCCTAGCACAGATACGCAGTATTTT
CDR3 protein: CASSGPTGAPSTDTQYF

clone size: many
J gene: TRBJ2-7
V gene: TRBV5-1
D gene: .
CDR3 DNA: TGCGCCAGCAGGATGGACAGATCCTACGAGCAGTACTTC
CDR3 protein: CASRMDRSYEQYF

clone size: few
J gene: TRBJ2-3
V gene: TRBV24-1
D gene: TRBD2
CDR3 DNA: TGTGCCACCAGTGATACACGGGTTCAGCGGGATACCAGCACAGATACGCAGTATTTT
CDR3 protein: CATSDTRVQRDTSTDTQYF

clone size: .
J gene: TRBJ1-2
V gene: TRBV5-1
D gene: .
CDR3 DNA: TGCGCCAGCAGCGGAGACGGGATAGATGGCTACACCTTC
CDR3 protein: CASSGDGIDGYTF

clone size: .
J gene: TRBJ1-1
V gene: TRBV7-2
D gene: .
CDR3 DNA: TGTGCCAGCAGCTCCCAACGGGTGAGCACTGAAGCTTTCTTT
CDR3 protein: CASSSQRVSTEAFF

clone size: .
J gene: TRBJ2-4
V gene: TRBV9
D gene: .
CDR3 DNA: TGTGCCAGCAGCCCCACAATAGGGGGAGCAGGGGACATTCAGTACTTC
CDR3 protein: CASSPTIGGAGDIQYF

clone size: .
J gene: TRBJ2-1
V gene: TRBV6-5
D gene: .
CDR3 DNA: TGTGCCAGCAGTTACTCGGGGGGCTACTACAATGAGCAGTTCTTC
CDR3 protein: CASSYSGGYYNEQFF

clone size: many
J gene: TRBJ2-5
V gene: TRBV7-9
D gene: TRBD1
CDR3 DNA: TGTGCCAGCAGCTTAGGGGACAGTAGAGAGACCCAGTACTTC
CDR3 protein: CASSLGDSRETQYF

clone size: .
J gene: TRBJ2-7
V gene: TRBV20-1
D gene: TRBD2
CDR3 DNA: TGCAGTGCTAGAGAGTTCCCGGAACTAGCGGGGACCTACGAGCAGTACTTC
CDR3 protein: CSAREFPELAGTYEQYF

clone size: few
J gene: TRBJ2-7
V gene: TRBV6-1
D gene: .
CDR3 DNA: TGTGCCAGCAGTGTCTACGGGAGTGTCTCCTACGAGCAGTACTTC
CDR3 protein: CASSVYGSVSYEQYF

clone size: .
J gene: TRBJ1-6
V gene: TRBV7-9
D gene: .
CDR3 DNA: TGTGCCAGCAGAACAACGACAGGTTTCTATAATTCACCCCTCCACTTT
CDR3 protein: CASRTTTGFYNSPLHF

clone size: .
J gene: TRBJ2-1
V gene: TRBV6-5
D gene: .
CDR3 DNA: TGTGCCAGCAGTCGGGACTATGAGCAGTTCTTC
CDR3 protein: CASSRDYEQFF

clone size: few
J gene: TRBJ2-7
V gene: TRBV3-1
D gene: .
CDR3 DNA: TGTGCCAGCAGCTCCGGGAGACTCAGCGTATACTACGAGCAGTACTTC
CDR3 protein: CASSSGRLSVYYEQYF

clone size: .
J gene: TRBJ2-1
V gene: TRBV3-1
D gene: .
CDR3 DNA: TGTGCCAGCAGCCAAGGGGCAGGAAGGTTGGGGGCCGGCTCCTACAATGAGCAGTTCTTC
CDR3 protein: CASSQGAGRLGAGSYNEQFF

clone size: few
J gene: TRBJ2-7
V gene: TRBV5-1
D gene: .
CDR3 DNA: TGCGCCAGCAGCTTGGATGGCAGGGGTTACGAGCAGTACTTC
CDR3 protein: CASSLDGRGYEQYF

clone size: .
J gene: TRBJ2-6
V gene: TRBV9
D gene: .
CDR3 DNA: TGTGCCAGCAGCGTAGGACGGCCTAACTCTGGGGCCAACGTCCTGACTTTC
CDR3 protein: CASSVGRPNSGANVLTF

clone size: .
J gene: TRBJ2-7
V gene: TRBV15
D gene: .
CDR3 DNA: TGTGCCACCAGCAGAGATCGATTGAGTAGGGACGAGCAGTACTTC
CDR3 protein: CATSRDRLSRDEQYF

clone size: .
J gene: TRBJ2-2
V gene: TRBV10-2
D gene: .
CDR3 DNA: TGCGCCACCAAGAGGTTGGACGACACCGGGGAGCTGTTTTTT
CDR3 protein: CATKRLDDTGELFF

clone size: .
J gene: TRBJ2-5
V gene: TRBV10-3
D gene: .
CDR3 DNA: TGTGCCATCAGTGGAACAGGGACTCCCCAAGAGACCCAGTACTTC
CDR3 protein: CAISGTGTPQETQYF

clone size: few
J gene: TRBJ2-5
V gene: TRBV2
D gene: .
CDR3 DNA: TGTGCCAGTACCGGGACTCGACAAGAGACCCAGTACTTC
CDR3 protein: CASTGTRQETQYF

clone size: .
J gene: TRBJ2-3
V gene: TRBV21-1
D gene: .
CDR3 DNA: TGTGCCAGCAGCCCCCGGGTGGGAAACAAGAAGGGCACAGATACGCAGTATTTT
CDR3 protein: CASSPRVGNKKGTDTQYF

clone size: .
J gene: TRBJ1-4
V gene: TRBV12-3/TRBV12-4
D gene: .
CDR3 DNA: TGTGCCAGCAAAATGGACCGGAATGAAAAACTGTTTTTT
CDR3 protein: CASKMDRNEKLFF

clone size: many
J gene: TRBJ2-7
V gene: TRBV29-1
D gene: TRBD1
CDR3 DNA: TGCAGCGTTGAATTTCCAGGGGGCGACGAGCAGTACTTC
CDR3 protein: CSVEFPGGDEQYF

clone size: .
J gene: TRBJ2-1
V gene: TRBV6-5
D gene: .
CDR3 DNA: TGTGCCAGCAGTTATATCTGGCGGAGCTCCTACAATGAGCAGTTCTTC
CDR3 protein: CASSYIWRSSYNEQFF

clone size: .
J gene: TRBJ2-1
V gene: TRBV2
D gene: .
CDR3 DNA: TGTGCCAGCAGTGAATATGGGTTTGAGCAGTTCTTC
CDR3 protein: CASSEYGFEQFF

clone size: .
J gene: TRBJ2-7
V gene: TRBV20-1
D gene: TRBD2
CDR3 DNA: TGCAGTGCTAGACTCATTAGCGGGAGCACCGAGCAGTACTTC
CDR3 protein: CSARLISGSTEQYF

clone size: .
J gene: TRBJ2-1
V gene: TRBV2
D gene: TRBD2
CDR3 DNA: TGTGCCAGCAGATCCGGGACTACGACGTACAATGAGCAGTTCTTC
CDR3 protein: CASRSGTTTYNEQFF

clone size: .
J gene: TRBJ2-7
V gene: TRBV7-9
D gene: TRBD1
CDR3 DNA: TGTGCCAGCAGCGAAGGACAGGGGCACGAGCAGTACTTC
CDR3 protein: CASSEGQGHEQYF

clone size: .
J gene: TRBJ2-5
V gene: TRBV5-1
D gene: .
CDR3 DNA: TGCGCCAGCAGCTCTTCAGGGGCCCCTGAGACCCAGTACTTC
CDR3 protein: CASSSSGAPETQYF

clone size: many
J gene: TRBJ1-1
V gene: TRBV12-3/TRBV12-4
D gene: TRBD1
CDR3 DNA: TGTGCCAGCAGTCGAGGACAGGGTGGCACTGAAGCTTTCTTT
CDR3 protein: CASSRGQGGTEAFF

clone size: .
J gene: TRBJ1-2
V gene: TRBV7-9
D gene: .
CDR3 DNA: TGTGCCAGCAGCTTGCGGCAGGGTCTGCGCTACTATGGCTACACCTTC
CDR3 protein: CASSLRQGLRYYGYTF

clone size: .
J gene: TRBJ2-1
V gene: TRBV12-3/TRBV12-4
D gene: .
CDR3 DNA: TGTGCCAGCAGTTTCCTCGGGGGTAGATACAATGAGCAGTTCTTC
CDR3 protein: CASSFLGGRYNEQFF

clone size: few
J gene: TRBJ1-1
V gene: TRBV28
D gene: .
CDR3 DNA: TGTGCCAGCAGGACGGGAGCTGAAGCTTTCTTT
CDR3 protein: CASRTGAEAFF

clone size: few
J gene: TRBJ2-7
V gene: TRBV7-8
D gene: TRBD2
CDR3 DNA: TGTGCCAGCAGCCCGACCGGGACTAGCGGGAGAGTCTACGAGCAGTACTTC
CDR3 protein: CASSPTGTSGRVYEQYF

clone size: few
J gene: TRBJ2-1
V gene: TRBV10-3
D gene: TRBD1
CDR3 DNA: TGTGCCATCAGTGATCAGTCAGGACAGGGTAGGAATGAGCAGTTCTTC
CDR3 protein: CAISDQSGQGRNEQFF